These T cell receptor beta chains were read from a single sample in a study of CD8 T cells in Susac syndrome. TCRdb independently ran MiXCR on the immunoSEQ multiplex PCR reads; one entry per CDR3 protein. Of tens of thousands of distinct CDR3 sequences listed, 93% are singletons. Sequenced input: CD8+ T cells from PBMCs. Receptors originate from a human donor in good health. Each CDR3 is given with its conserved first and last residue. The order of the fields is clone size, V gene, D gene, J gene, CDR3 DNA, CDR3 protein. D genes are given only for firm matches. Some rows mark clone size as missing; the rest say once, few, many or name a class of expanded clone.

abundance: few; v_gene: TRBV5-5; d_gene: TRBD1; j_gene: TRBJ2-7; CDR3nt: TGTGCCAGCAGCTGGACAGGCGAAGAGCAGTACTTC; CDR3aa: CASSWTGEEQYF
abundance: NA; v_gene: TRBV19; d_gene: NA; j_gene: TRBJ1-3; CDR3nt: TGTGCCAGTAGTGAGGTCTCTGGAAACACCATATATTTT; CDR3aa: CASSEVSGNTIYF
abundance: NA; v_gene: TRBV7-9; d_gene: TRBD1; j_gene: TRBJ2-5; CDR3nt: TGTGCCAGCAGCCTCGGACGAATGGGGACAGGGGGTGAGACCCAGTACTTC; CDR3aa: CASSLGRMGTGGETQYF
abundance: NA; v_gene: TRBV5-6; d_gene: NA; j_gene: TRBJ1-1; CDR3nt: TGTGCCAGCAGCTTACAGCTTACACTCATCACTGAAGCTTTCTTT; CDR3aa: CASSLQLTLITEAFF
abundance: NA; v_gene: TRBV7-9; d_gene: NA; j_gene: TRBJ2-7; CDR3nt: TGTGCCAGCAGCCTAAGGCCGGGCTCCCCTTCCTACGAGCAGTACTTC; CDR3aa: CASSLRPGSPSYEQYF
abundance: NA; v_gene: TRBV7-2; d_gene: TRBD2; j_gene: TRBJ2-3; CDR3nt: TGTGCCAGCAGCCCAGGGACTAGCGGGACCCATGCAGATACGCAGTATTTT; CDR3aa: CASSPGTSGTHADTQYF
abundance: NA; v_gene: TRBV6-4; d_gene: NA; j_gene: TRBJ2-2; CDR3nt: TGTGCCACCTCGACAGGGAGGCCCGGGGAGCTGTTTTTT; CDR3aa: CATSTGRPGELFF
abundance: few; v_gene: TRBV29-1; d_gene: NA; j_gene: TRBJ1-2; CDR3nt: TGCAGCGTTGAAGATCGTGGTAACTATGGCTACACCTTC; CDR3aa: CSVEDRGNYGYTF
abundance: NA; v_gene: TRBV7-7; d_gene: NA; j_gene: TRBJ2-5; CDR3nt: TGTGCCAGCAGCTTAGATTGGGGCATCCAAGAGACCCAGTACTTC; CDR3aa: CASSLDWGIQETQYF
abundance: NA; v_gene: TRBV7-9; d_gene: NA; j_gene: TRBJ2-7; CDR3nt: TGTGCCAGCAGCTTAGCTGGACTCGAGCAGTACTTC; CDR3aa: CASSLAGLEQYF
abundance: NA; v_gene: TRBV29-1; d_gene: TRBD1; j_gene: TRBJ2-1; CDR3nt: TGCAGCGTTGGGGCTTTGACAGGGATATATGAGCAGTTCTTC; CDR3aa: CSVGALTGIYEQFF
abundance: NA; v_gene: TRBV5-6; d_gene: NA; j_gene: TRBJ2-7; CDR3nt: TGTGCCAGCAGCTTGGGACAGCTGTACGAGCAGTACTTC; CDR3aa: CASSLGQLYEQYF
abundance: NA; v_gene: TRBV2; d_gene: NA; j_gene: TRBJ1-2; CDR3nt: TGTGCCAGCAGTTTTGACAGTAACTATGGCTACACCTTC; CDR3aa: CASSFDSNYGYTF
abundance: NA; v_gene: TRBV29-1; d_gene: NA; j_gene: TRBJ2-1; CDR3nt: TGCAGCGTTGAAGGGCTAGCAGAAAACAATGAGCAGTTCTTC; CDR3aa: CSVEGLAENNEQFF
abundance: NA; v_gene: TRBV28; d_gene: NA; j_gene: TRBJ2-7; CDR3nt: TGTGCCAGCAGCGACCGGGACGGGTACGAGCAGTACTTC; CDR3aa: CASSDRDGYEQYF
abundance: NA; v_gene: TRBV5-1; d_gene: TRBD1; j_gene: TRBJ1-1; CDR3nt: TGCGCCAGCAGCGAGGAGACAGGGGTGAACACTGAAGCTTTCTTT; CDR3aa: CASSEETGVNTEAFF
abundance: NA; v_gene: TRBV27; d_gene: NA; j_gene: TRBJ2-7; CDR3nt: TGTGCCAGCAGTGCCGGATTAGAGCAGTACTTC; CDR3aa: CASSAGLEQYF
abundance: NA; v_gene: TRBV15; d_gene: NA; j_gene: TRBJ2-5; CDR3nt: TGTGCCACCAGCAGAGATCCCCAGGGTTGGACTACTTCAGAGACCCAGTACTTC; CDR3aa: CATSRDPQGWTTSETQYF
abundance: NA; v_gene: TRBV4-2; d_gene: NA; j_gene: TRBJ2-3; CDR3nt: TGTGCCAGCAGCCAAGAGGAAGCGCTTTATACGCAGTATTTT; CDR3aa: CASSQEEALYTQYF
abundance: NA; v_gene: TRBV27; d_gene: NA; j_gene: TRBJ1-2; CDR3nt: TGTGCCAGCAGTCTCCTCCTCCGGGGCAGTCTAAACTATGGCTACACCTTC; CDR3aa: CASSLLLRGSLNYGYTF
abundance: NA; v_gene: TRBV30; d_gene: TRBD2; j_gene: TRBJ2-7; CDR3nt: TGTGCCTGGACCCCCCCGGGACTAGCGTTCGAGCAGTACTTC; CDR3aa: CAWTPPGLAFEQYF
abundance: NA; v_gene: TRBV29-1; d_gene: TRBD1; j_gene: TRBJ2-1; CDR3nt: TGCAGCGTTGAAGAACAGGGGCTCTCCTACAATGAGCAGTTCTTC; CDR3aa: CSVEEQGLSYNEQFF
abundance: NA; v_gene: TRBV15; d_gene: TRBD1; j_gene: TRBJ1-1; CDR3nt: TGTGCCACCAGCAGAGGAAAACAGGGGTTGAACACTGAAGCTTTCTTT; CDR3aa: CATSRGKQGLNTEAFF
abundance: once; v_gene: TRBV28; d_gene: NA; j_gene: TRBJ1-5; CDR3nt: TGTGCCAGCAGTGGCCTTGGAGGGGGTGGCAATCAGCCCCAGCATTTT; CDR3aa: CASSGLGGGGNQPQHF
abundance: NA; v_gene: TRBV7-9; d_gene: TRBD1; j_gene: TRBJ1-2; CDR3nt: TGTGCCAGCAGCTCCCCAGGACAGGGGCACTATGGCTACACCTTC; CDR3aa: CASSSPGQGHYGYTF
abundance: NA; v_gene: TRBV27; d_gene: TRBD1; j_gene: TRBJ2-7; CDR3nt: TGTGCCAGCAGTAGGGGACAGGGGTTCGACGAGCAGTACTTC; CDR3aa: CASSRGQGFDEQYF
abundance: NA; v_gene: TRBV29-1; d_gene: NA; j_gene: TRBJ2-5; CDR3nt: TGCAGCGTCGCCGGGACCGGCCAAGAGACCCAGTACTTC; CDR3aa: CSVAGTGQETQYF
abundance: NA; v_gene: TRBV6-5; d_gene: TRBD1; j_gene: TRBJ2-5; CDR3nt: TGTGCCAGCAGTTACTCCCTTCGGGACAGGGGGGCTGAGACCCAGTACTTC; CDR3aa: CASSYSLRDRGAETQYF
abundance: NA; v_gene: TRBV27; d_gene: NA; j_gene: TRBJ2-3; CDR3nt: TGTGCCAGCAGTTTTCCCTCAGATACGCAGTATTTT; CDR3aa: CASSFPSDTQYF
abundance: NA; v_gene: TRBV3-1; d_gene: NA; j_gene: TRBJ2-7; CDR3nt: TGTGCCAGCAGCCACTGGGATTCGTGGTACGAGCAGTACTTC; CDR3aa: CASSHWDSWYEQYF
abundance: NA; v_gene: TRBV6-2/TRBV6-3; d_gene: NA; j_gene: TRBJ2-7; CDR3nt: TGTGCCAGCAGTTACGAGACATACTCCTACGAGCAGTACTTC; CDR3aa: CASSYETYSYEQYF
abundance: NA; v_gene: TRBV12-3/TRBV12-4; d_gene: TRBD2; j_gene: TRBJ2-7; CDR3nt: TGTGCCAGCAATAAAGGAGGGAGGGTAGAGCAGTACTTC; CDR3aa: CASNKGGRVEQYF
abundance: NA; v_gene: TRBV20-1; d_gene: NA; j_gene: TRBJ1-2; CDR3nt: TGCAGTGCTAGAGACGCCAAGGGGTTTATGCCCTATGGCTACACCTTC; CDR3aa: CSARDAKGFMPYGYTF
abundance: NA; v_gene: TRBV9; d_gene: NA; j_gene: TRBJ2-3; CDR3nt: TGTGCCAGCACTTATTCGGGAGGGACAGCAGATACGCAGTATTTT; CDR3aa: CASTYSGGTADTQYF
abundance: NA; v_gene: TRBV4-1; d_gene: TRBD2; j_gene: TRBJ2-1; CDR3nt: TGCGCCAGCAGCCGACGGACTAGCAGAAATGAGCAGTTCTTC; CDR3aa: CASSRRTSRNEQFF
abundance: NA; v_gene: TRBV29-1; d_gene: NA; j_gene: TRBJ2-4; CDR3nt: TGCAGCGTTGAGTTGGTGGGGGGTAGGATTCAGTACTTC; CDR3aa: CSVELVGGRIQYF
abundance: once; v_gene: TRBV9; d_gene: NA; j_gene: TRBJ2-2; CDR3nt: TGTGCCAGCAGCGTGGGGGACACAGGGACCGGGGAGCTGTTTTTT; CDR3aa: CASSVGDTGTGELFF
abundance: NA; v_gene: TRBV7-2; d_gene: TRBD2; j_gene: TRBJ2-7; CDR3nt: TGTGCCAGCAGCTCGGGACTAGCGGGAGTCGAGCAGTACTTC; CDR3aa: CASSSGLAGVEQYF
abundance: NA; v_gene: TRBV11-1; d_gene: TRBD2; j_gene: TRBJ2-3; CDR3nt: TGTGCCAGCAGCCCGAGACTAGCGGGAGAAACAGATACGCAGTATTTT; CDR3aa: CASSPRLAGETDTQYF
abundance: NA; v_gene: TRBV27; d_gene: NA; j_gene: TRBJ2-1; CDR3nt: TGTGCCAGCAGTTTTAGCGTCGGCTACAATGAGCAGTTCTTC; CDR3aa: CASSFSVGYNEQFF
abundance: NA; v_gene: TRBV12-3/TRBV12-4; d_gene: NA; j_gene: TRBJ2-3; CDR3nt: TGTGCCAGCAGTTTAACCGGCGGGAGCACAGATACGCAGTATTTT; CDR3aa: CASSLTGGSTDTQYF
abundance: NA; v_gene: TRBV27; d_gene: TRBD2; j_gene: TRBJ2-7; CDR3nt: TGTGCCAGCAGTTTACTACTAGCGGGAGGATCCGAGCAGTACTTC; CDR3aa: CASSLLLAGGSEQYF